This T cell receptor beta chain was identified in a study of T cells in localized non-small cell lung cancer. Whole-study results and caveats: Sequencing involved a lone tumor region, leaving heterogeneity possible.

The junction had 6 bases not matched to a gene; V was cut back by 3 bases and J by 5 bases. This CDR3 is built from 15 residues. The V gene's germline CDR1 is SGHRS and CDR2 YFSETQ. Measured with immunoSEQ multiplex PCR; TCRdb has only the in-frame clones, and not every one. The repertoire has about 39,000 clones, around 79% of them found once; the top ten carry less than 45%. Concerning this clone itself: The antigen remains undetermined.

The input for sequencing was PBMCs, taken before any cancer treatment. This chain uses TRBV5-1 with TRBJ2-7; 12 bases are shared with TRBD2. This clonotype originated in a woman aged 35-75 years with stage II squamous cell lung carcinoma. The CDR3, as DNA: TGCGCCAGCAGCTCTCTGACTAGCGGGAGCCACGAGCAGTACTTC. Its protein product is CASSSLTSGSHEQYF.